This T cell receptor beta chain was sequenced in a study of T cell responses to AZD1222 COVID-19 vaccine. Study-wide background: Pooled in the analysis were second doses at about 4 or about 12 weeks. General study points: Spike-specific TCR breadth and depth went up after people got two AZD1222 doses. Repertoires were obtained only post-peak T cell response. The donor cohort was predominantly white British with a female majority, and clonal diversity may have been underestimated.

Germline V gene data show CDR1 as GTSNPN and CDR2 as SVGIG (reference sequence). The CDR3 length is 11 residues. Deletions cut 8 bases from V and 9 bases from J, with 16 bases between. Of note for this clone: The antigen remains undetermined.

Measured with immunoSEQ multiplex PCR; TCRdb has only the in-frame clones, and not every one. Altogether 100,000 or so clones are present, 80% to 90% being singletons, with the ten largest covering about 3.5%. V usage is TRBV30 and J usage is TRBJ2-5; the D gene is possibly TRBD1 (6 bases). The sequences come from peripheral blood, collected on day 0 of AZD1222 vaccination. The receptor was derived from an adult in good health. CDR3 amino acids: CALQGGLSQYF. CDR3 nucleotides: TGTGCCCTACAGGGCGGGTTGTCCCAGTACTTC.